This TCR beta chain is from a study of T cell changes during pregnancy in multiple sclerosis. Sequenced by immunoSEQ multiplex PCR; TCRdb stores in-frame clones only, minus some. Here the sample spans over 100,000 clones, roughly 90% being singletons. CDR1 and CDR2 (germline): MNHEY, SVGAGI. The CDR3 sequence is 12 residues long. Trimming shortened V by 7 bases and J by 5 bases, and 11 bases separated the two germline ends. This clone was found once. The V and J genes are TRBV6-5 and TRBJ2-5; D gene uncertain. The source material was peripheral blood, sampled in the third trimester of pregnancy. This TCR was recovered from a female donor with multiple sclerosis, enrolled in a pregnancy study. The CDR3, as DNA: TGTGCCAGCACTTCCCCGAGGGAGACCCAGTACTTC. Amino acids: CASTSPRETQYF.